This T cell receptor (beta chain) appears in the sequencing data of a study of shared clonotypes between healthy human individuals. Sequenced by immunoSEQ multiplex PCR; TCRdb stores in-frame clones only, minus some. The sample has roughly 1 million clones, roughly 75% seen once; the top ten hold over 1.3%. The CDR3 is 15 residues long. The ends were cut back, 8 bases at V and 6 bases at J, with 22 bases in the middle. Per germline, CDR1 SGHTA and CDR2 FQGNSA. The sample taken for sequencing was memory CD4+ T cells sorted from blood. Noted subset: CD45RA-negative fraction. The TCR comes from a man aged 18 to 30 in good health. The J gene is TRBJ1-2, the V gene TRBV7-2; maybe TRBD1 (5 bases). For the CDR3, the DNA is TGTGCCAGCGCCGTTAGGGGAGGGAGGGAGAATGGCTACACCTTC. This translates into CASAVRGGRENGYTF. Together with reference TRBV7-2 and TRBJ1-2, the CDR3 gives the full variable domain: GAGVSQSPSNKVTEKGKDVELRCDPISGHTALYWYRQSLGQGLEFLIYFQGNSAPDKSGLPSDRFSAERTGGSVSTLTIQRTQQEDSAVYLCASAVRGGRENGYTFGSGTRLTVV.